The present T cell receptor beta chain was sequenced within a study of PD-L1 blockade in urothelial cancer. On the study more broadly: About 85% of the roughly 30 patients comprised males who had bladder-origin urothelial cancer. Blood underwent analysis 3 weeks (second dose) and 6 weeks after treatment began.

Sequenced by immunoSEQ multiplex PCR; TCRdb stores in-frame clones only, minus some. The sample has about 86,000 clones, about 84% seen once. This clone has a single count. Time point defined: pretreatment peripheral blood. Urothelial carcinoma in patients was locally advanced or metastatic. The CDR3 loop spans 16 amino acids. The V gene's germline CDR1 is SGHAT and CDR2 FQNNGV. V trimming: 4 bases; J trimming: 6 bases; junction bases outside the gene matches: 9. The sequenced sample was PBMCs, obtained around atezolizumab (anti-PD-L1) treatment. This TCR came from a man in his 60s with urothelial cancer. The chain joins TRBV11-2 to TRBJ2-1; 10 nucleotides match TRBD2. CDR3 nucleotide sequence: TGTGCCAGCAGCTCCACACGGACTAGCGGAAGCAATGAGCAGTTCTTC. Translating it yields CASSSTRTSGSNEQFF.